A selection of T cell receptor beta chains follows, all from one sample in a study of technical replicates of blood from a few donors. The repertoire was sequenced with immunoSEQ multiplex PCR; TCRdb's copy has only in-frame clones and lacks some. The sample lists over 50,000 clones; roughly 97% were seen once. Sequenced: T cells isolated from PBMCs. The receptors derive from a human donor in good health. CDR3s include the opening cysteine and the closing phenylalanine or tryptophan. The D gene is left open where the match is weak. Clone size is not always given. Where it is, it says once, few, many or a class for expanded clones.

CDR3nt: TGTGCCAGCGCGACAGACACAAACACTGAAGCTTTCTTT
CDR3aa: CASATDTNTEAFF
j_gene: TRBJ1-1
abundance: .
v_gene: TRBV6-1
d_gene: .

CDR3nt: TGTGCCAGCAGCTCCGGGACAGGCCAAGAGACCCAGTACTTC
CDR3aa: CASSSGTGQETQYF
j_gene: TRBJ2-5
abundance: .
v_gene: TRBV7-9
d_gene: TRBD1

CDR3nt: TGTGCCAGCAGTGAAGATAGCGGGAGGTGGGTCTTTACGCAGTATTTT
CDR3aa: CASSEDSGRWVFTQYF
j_gene: TRBJ2-3
abundance: .
v_gene: TRBV2
d_gene: TRBD2

CDR3nt: TGTGCCAGCAGCTTAACCAGGGACAGGGTATATCTGAACACCGGGGAGCTGTTTTTT
CDR3aa: CASSLTRDRVYLNTGELFF
j_gene: TRBJ2-2
abundance: .
v_gene: TRBV7-8
d_gene: TRBD1

CDR3nt: TGTGCCAGCAGCTTAGGGGGGGGCACCCTAACGTACGAGCAGTACTTC
CDR3aa: CASSLGGGTLTYEQYF
j_gene: TRBJ2-7
abundance: once
v_gene: TRBV7-9
d_gene: .

CDR3nt: TGTGCCAGCAGCTTATCTCTAAATGAGCAGTTCTTC
CDR3aa: CASSLSLNEQFF
j_gene: TRBJ2-1
abundance: .
v_gene: TRBV7-9
d_gene: .

CDR3nt: TGTGCCAGCAGCTTGCGCGGCTACGAGCAGTACTTC
CDR3aa: CASSLRGYEQYF
j_gene: TRBJ2-7
abundance: .
v_gene: TRBV7-9
d_gene: .

CDR3nt: TGTGCCAGCAGCCGACAGGGCCAAAGCAATCAGCCCCAGCATTTT
CDR3aa: CASSRQGQSNQPQHF
j_gene: TRBJ1-5
abundance: .
v_gene: TRBV6-5
d_gene: TRBD1

CDR3nt: TGTGCCAGCAGCGAAAGCGGGAGTGGTTACAATGAGCAGTTCTTC
CDR3aa: CASSESGSGYNEQFF
j_gene: TRBJ2-1
abundance: .
v_gene: TRBV9
d_gene: TRBD2

CDR3nt: TGTGCCAGCAGTTCAAAGTCCGGGACTACAACAATCTTC
CDR3aa: CASSSKSGTTTIF
j_gene: TRBJ1-2
abundance: .
v_gene: TRBV6-5
d_gene: .

CDR3nt: TGTGCCAGCACTGTGGCGGGACAGACCTACGAGCAGTACTTC
CDR3aa: CASTVAGQTYEQYF
j_gene: TRBJ2-7
abundance: once
v_gene: TRBV6-1
d_gene: .

CDR3nt: TGTGCCAGCAGCCCTGGACAGAGGGGCACTGAAGCTTTCTTT
CDR3aa: CASSPGQRGTEAFF
j_gene: TRBJ1-1
abundance: .
v_gene: TRBV6-5
d_gene: .

CDR3nt: TGTGCCATCCGGGGGACTAGCGGGGGGAATTACAATGAGCAGTTCTTC
CDR3aa: CAIRGTSGGNYNEQFF
j_gene: TRBJ2-1
abundance: .
v_gene: TRBV10-3
d_gene: TRBD2

CDR3nt: TGTGCCATCGGCTCCTCTGGAAACACCATATATTTT
CDR3aa: CAIGSSGNTIYF
j_gene: TRBJ1-3
abundance: .
v_gene: TRBV10-3
d_gene: .

CDR3nt: TGCGCCAGCAGCTTCCACGAAGCGGGGTGGGGGAACACCGGGGAGCTGTTTTTT
CDR3aa: CASSFHEAGWGNTGELFF
j_gene: TRBJ2-2
abundance: .
v_gene: TRBV5-1
d_gene: TRBD2

CDR3nt: TGTGCCAGCAGCTCGATTACAGGGACCTACGAGCAGTACTTC
CDR3aa: CASSSITGTYEQYF
j_gene: TRBJ2-7
abundance: .
v_gene: TRBV11-3
d_gene: .

CDR3nt: TGTGCCAGCAGGGGGACAGGGGGACCCTACGAGCAGTACTTC
CDR3aa: CASRGTGGPYEQYF
j_gene: TRBJ2-7
abundance: .
v_gene: TRBV6-1
d_gene: TRBD1

CDR3nt: TGTGCCAGCAGTTACTCGAGCGGGGGGAACACCGGGGAGCTGTTTTTT
CDR3aa: CASSYSSGGNTGELFF
j_gene: TRBJ2-2
abundance: .
v_gene: TRBV6-5
d_gene: TRBD2

CDR3nt: TGTGCCAGCTCACCTATGGACAGGTCCATGAACACTGAAGCTTTCTTT
CDR3aa: CASSPMDRSMNTEAFF
j_gene: TRBJ1-1
abundance: .
v_gene: TRBV18
d_gene: TRBD1

CDR3nt: TGTGCCAGCAGCTTCCATCCTGACCGGGACAGGGGAATCGACGAGCAGTACTTC
CDR3aa: CASSFHPDRDRGIDEQYF
j_gene: TRBJ2-7
abundance: once
v_gene: TRBV11-2
d_gene: TRBD1

CDR3nt: TGTGCCAGCTCCCGCGGGGCCCTATGGTTCTTC
CDR3aa: CASSRGALWFF
j_gene: TRBJ2-1
abundance: .
v_gene: TRBV11-2
d_gene: .

CDR3nt: TGTGCCAGCAGTGTAACAGATGAAAAACTGTTTTTT
CDR3aa: CASSVTDEKLFF
j_gene: TRBJ1-4
abundance: .
v_gene: TRBV6-1
d_gene: .

CDR3nt: TGCAGCGTTACCCCGGACGCGGAGGGGTCGCAGTTCTTC
CDR3aa: CSVTPDAEGSQFF
j_gene: TRBJ2-1
abundance: .
v_gene: TRBV29-1
d_gene: .

CDR3nt: TGCGCCAGCAGTGAACCGGGGAGCTATGGCTACACCTTC
CDR3aa: CASSEPGSYGYTF
j_gene: TRBJ1-2
abundance: .
v_gene: TRBV5-1
d_gene: .

CDR3nt: TGTGCCAGCAGCAGCCCCGGGACAGGGGGCTCCGAAGCTTTCTTT
CDR3aa: CASSSPGTGGSEAFF
j_gene: TRBJ1-1
abundance: .
v_gene: TRBV7-9
d_gene: TRBD1

CDR3nt: TGTGCCAGCTCACCTTTGAGAGGGACAGGACCTGATAAGAACACTGAAGCTTTCTTT
CDR3aa: CASSPLRGTGPDKNTEAFF
j_gene: TRBJ1-1
abundance: once
v_gene: TRBV18
d_gene: TRBD1

CDR3nt: TGTGCCAGCAGCTTCGTCGGGACAAGGTACGAGCAGTACTTC
CDR3aa: CASSFVGTRYEQYF
j_gene: TRBJ2-7
abundance: once
v_gene: TRBV11-1
d_gene: .

CDR3nt: TGTGCCAGCAGTTTATCCAGGGGAGGGTTAGAGACCCAGTACTTC
CDR3aa: CASSLSRGGLETQYF
j_gene: TRBJ2-5
abundance: .
v_gene: TRBV27
d_gene: .

CDR3nt: TGTGCCAGCAGCGTGACAGGGTATCAGCCCCAGCATTTT
CDR3aa: CASSVTGYQPQHF
j_gene: TRBJ1-5
abundance: .
v_gene: TRBV5-6
d_gene: TRBD1

CDR3nt: TGCGCCAGCAGCTTGGAACAGAGCGAGCAGTACTTC
CDR3aa: CASSLEQSEQYF
j_gene: TRBJ2-7
abundance: .
v_gene: TRBV5-1
d_gene: .

CDR3nt: TGCAGTGCTTCCGGGAGAGAGACCCAGTACTTC
CDR3aa: CSASGRETQYF
j_gene: TRBJ2-5
abundance: .
v_gene: TRBV20-1
d_gene: .

CDR3nt: TGTGCCACGGACAGGGGATACGGCTACACCTTC
CDR3aa: CATDRGYGYTF
j_gene: TRBJ1-2
abundance: .
v_gene: TRBV30
d_gene: TRBD1

CDR3nt: TGCAGCGTTGTTTCCGGGTTCGGTGAAAAACTGTTTTTT
CDR3aa: CSVVSGFGEKLFF
j_gene: TRBJ1-4
abundance: .
v_gene: TRBV29-1
d_gene: .

CDR3nt: TGTGCCACCAGCAGAGATGGGCCACAGACAGATACGCAGTATTTT
CDR3aa: CATSRDGPQTDTQYF
j_gene: TRBJ2-3
abundance: .
v_gene: TRBV15
d_gene: .

CDR3nt: TGTGCCAGCAGCCAGACAGGTCCGGGGAGTACTAACTATGGCTACACCTTC
CDR3aa: CASSQTGPGSTNYGYTF
j_gene: TRBJ1-2
abundance: .
v_gene: TRBV9
d_gene: .

CDR3nt: TGCGCCAGCAGCCCCGGACTAGATGGCGGCACAGATACGCAGTATTTT
CDR3aa: CASSPGLDGGTDTQYF
j_gene: TRBJ2-3
abundance: .
v_gene: TRBV5-1
d_gene: TRBD2

CDR3nt: TGCGCCAGCAGCCTTTTGACAGGTGGCTACACCTTC
CDR3aa: CASSLLTGGYTF
j_gene: TRBJ1-2
abundance: once
v_gene: TRBV4-1
d_gene: .